These 18 T cell receptor beta chains share one sample of origin, sequenced in a study of cytomegalovirus exposure and HLA in healthy donors. This PCR relied on a set of 60 Vbeta primers and 13 Jbeta primers. Sequenced by immunoSEQ multiplex PCR; TCRdb stores in-frame clones only, minus some. In the table there are about 99,000 clones, around a tenth of which are singletons. Sequencing was performed on PBMCs. Receptors originate from a man aged 40-49 years in good health and CMV-seropositive.

V gene TRBV7-2 combines with J gene TRBJ1-2, with 7 bases fitting TRBD1. The CDR3 covers 16 residues. The junction had 14 bases not matched to a gene; V was cut back by 5 bases and J by 5 bases. Germline CDR1 is SGHTA and CDR2 is FQGNSA. The CDR3 sequence is CASSAGHDRVKYGYTF. The CDR3 bases are TGTGCCAGCAGCGCAGGACACGACAGGGTTAAGTATGGCTACACCTTC.

This clone was seen more than once but under ten times. This chain connects TRBV21-1 to TRBJ2-5; the table names TRBD1, a call not compared with the DNA. TRBV21-1 is tagged as a pseudogene. The CDR3 consists of 17 residues. The DNA for the CDR3 is TGTGCCAGCAGCAACCGACGACTGGACAGGGAACAAGAGACCCAGTACTTC. Amino acid sequence: CASSNRRLDREQETQYF.

A word on this clone: This CDR3 fails to terminate in the conserved phenylalanine or tryptophan, so it likely reflects a read error. This chain joins TRBV6-4 and TRBJ1-5, with D unresolved. The CDR3 runs 13 residues. From germline, CDR1 is MRHNA and CDR2 SNTAGT. The CDR3 bases are TGTGACAGAAGTGAGGATAGCAATCAGCCCCAGCATGTT. Translating it yields CDRSEDSNQPQHV.

The CDR3 sequence: CASSFLLSGSPSNEQFF. The CDR3 DNA follows: TGCGCCAGCAGCTTCCTTTTGAGCGGGAGTCCTTCCAATGAGCAGTTCTTC. V gene TRBV5-1 combines with J gene TRBJ2-1; 8 bases align to TRBD2. Germline CDR1 SGHRS, CDR2 YFSETQ. V lost 2 bases to trimming and J lost 6 bases; unmatched junction nucleotides: 13. The CDR3 is 17 residues long. The entire variable domain, with the rest obtained from reference TRBV5-1 and TRBJ2-1, is as follows: KAGVTQTPRYLIKTRGQQVTLSCSPISGHRSVSWYQQTPGQGLQFLFEYFSETQRNKGNFPGRFSGRQFSNSRSEMNVSTLELGDSALYLCASSFLLSGSPSNEQFFGPGTRLTVL.

CDR3 DNA: TGTGCCAGCAGCTCCTCCTTAACCAAAAACATTCAGTACTTC. This translates into CASSSSLTKNIQYF. The gene calls are TRBV11-2 and TRBJ2-4; the D is unclear. The V end lost 4 bases, the J end lost 2 bases, and 9 bases lay between the germline ends. Germline V gene sequence: CDR1 SGHAT, CDR2 FQNNGV. The CDR3 loop spans 14 amino acids.

DNA of the CDR3: TGTGCCAGCAGCTTAAACTCCGGACTAGCGTCAGATACGCAGTATTTT. It translates to CASSLNSGLASDTQYF. This sequence joins TRBV7-8 and TRBJ2-3; 9 positions agree with TRBD2. This CDR3 spans 16 amino acids. V trimming: 2 bases; J trimming: 4 bases; junction bases outside the gene matches: 7. Germline CDR1 reads SGHVS; CDR2 reads FQNEAQ.

This clone occurred a few times. The chain is built from TRBV6-5 and TRBJ1-4; D unclear. CDR1 is MNHEY and CDR2 is SVGAGI in the germline V gene. This CDR3 is built from 13 residues. Trimming cost V 2 bases and J 11 bases, with 12 bases left between them. The CDR3 spells CASSYQAGLKLFF. As DNA, the CDR3 is TGTGCCAGCAGTTACCAGGCCGGCTTGAAACTGTTTTTT.

This clone was seen a few times. The genes are TRBV13 and TRBJ1-1; 8 nucleotides line up with TRBD1. V was clipped by 6 bases and J by 5 bases; unmatched bases: 11. Germline V gene lookup returns CDR1 PRHDT and CDR2 FYEKMQ (reference sequence). The CDR3 has 15 residues. The DNA of the CDR3 is TGTGCCAGCAGTTATCCCGGACAGGGACGAACTGAAGCTTTCTTT. It codes for CASSYPGQGRTEAFF.

This clone was observed a handful of times. This rearrangement joins TRBV28 to TRBJ1-2, with D possibly TRBD1 on 6 matching bases. The CDR3 is 14 residues long. Germline-derived CDR1 and CDR2 are MDHEN and SYDVKM. V was shortened by 2 bases and J by 2 bases, with 9 bases between the two germline ends. Here the CDR3 DNA reads TGTGCCAGCAGTTTAGGAGGACAGAACTATGGCTACACCTTC. Amino acids: CASSLGGQNYGYTF.

CDR3 coding DNA: TGTGCCAGCAGCTGGGCCGGGACAGGGCATCACGAGCAGTACTTC. Translated, it gives CASSWAGTGHHEQYF. This chain joins TRBV5-6 and TRBJ2-7; 9 nucleotides line up with TRBD1. Trimming cost V 3 bases and J 5 bases; bases outside gene matches: 9. Looked up from germline, CDR1 is SGHDT and CDR2 is YYEEEE. This CDR3 is built from 15 residues.

This clone was observed a handful of times. This chain uses TRBV9 with TRBJ2-5; 7 positions agree with TRBD1. The CDR3 is 16 amino acids. V lost 4 bases and J lost 3; bases outside the gene matches: 12. The germline CDR1 and CDR2 sequences are SGDLS and YYNGEE. The chain's CDR3 is CASSWGRTGAEETQYF. Here the CDR3 DNA reads TGTGCCAGCAGCTGGGGACGAACAGGGGCCGAAGAGACCCAGTACTTC.

This clone was detected only a few times. The CDR3 reads CSVNAGLAGWDTQYF. The CDR3, as DNA: TGCAGCGTAAACGCTGGACTAGCGGGATGGGATACGCAGTATTTT. This sequence joins TRBV29-1 and TRBJ2-3, with 12 bases that match TRBD2. Per germline, CDR1 SQVTM and CDR2 ANQGSEA. With V trimmed by 6 bases and J by 6 bases, 10 bases remained unmatched. The length of the CDR3 is 15 residues.

This clone was found a few times. The chain carries TRBV6-4 and TRBJ2-2, with TRBD2 matching 8 bases. CDR1 MRHNA and CDR2 SNTAGT come from the germline V gene. CDR3 length equals 14 residues. V lost 3 bases to trimming and J lost 3 bases; unmatched junction nucleotides: 0. The CDR3 DNA follows: TGTGCCAGCAGTGAAGCGGGAGACACCGGGGAGCTGTTTTTT. It codes for CASSEAGDTGELFF.

This clone has only a few counts. The chain links TRBV29-1 to TRBJ2-1; D is undetermined. The V gene's germline CDR1 is SQVTM and CDR2 ANQGSEA. V gave up 4 bases and J gave up 4 bases, with 17 bases separating them. The CDR3 has 15 amino acids. The CDR3 protein is CSVGLRFLEYNEQFF. The CDR3 region has the DNA TGCAGCGTTGGACTTCGCTTCTTGGAGTACAATGAGCAGTTCTTC.

This clone was counted only a few times. The genes are TRBV4-1 and TRBJ2-7, with a weak D call TRBD2 (6 bases). The CDR3 sequence is 19 residues long. Trimming left V 0 bases short and J 1 base short, with 22 bases between. Per germline, CDR1 MGHRA and CDR2 YSYEKL. CDR3 residues: CASSQDPSKTSYNSYEQYF. CDR3 nucleotide sequence: TGCGCCAGCAGCCAAGACCCATCGAAAACTAGCTACAATTCCTACGAGCAGTACTTC.

V usage is TRBV10-3 and J usage is TRBJ2-1; 8 bases are a match to TRBD2. The CDR3 contains 15 residues. With 6 bases clipped from V and 7 bases from J, the junction kept 11 bases outside the gene matches. Germline assignment: CDR1 ENHRY and CDR2 SYGVKD. CDR3 nucleotide sequence: TGTGCCATCAGCGGAGAGGCCGGGGGGGGGAATGAGCAGTTCTTC. Its translation is CAISGEAGGGNEQFF.

The chain employs TRBV4-1 and TRBJ2-2; TRBD1 might be the D (5 bases). This CDR3 contains 15 residues. Germline V gene sequence: CDR1 MGHRA, CDR2 YSYEKL. Trimming pared 3 bases from V and 7 bases from J, leaving 15 bases between. The CDR3 reads CASSQVPGFVGELFF. The CDR3 coding sequence is TGCGCCAGCAGCCAGGTACCAGGGTTTGTCGGGGAGCTGTTTTTT.

The chain employs TRBV5-1 and TRBJ2-7; 7 bases are shared with TRBD1. Looked up from germline, CDR1 is SGHRS and CDR2 is YFSETQ. J gave up 6 bases and V 0 bases, and 6 bases lay outside the gene matches. The CDR3 length is 14 residues. In DNA form, the CDR3 reads TGCGCCAGCAGCTTGGCCTCGGCAGGGGGCGAGCAGTACTTC. Translating it yields CASSLASAGGEQYF.